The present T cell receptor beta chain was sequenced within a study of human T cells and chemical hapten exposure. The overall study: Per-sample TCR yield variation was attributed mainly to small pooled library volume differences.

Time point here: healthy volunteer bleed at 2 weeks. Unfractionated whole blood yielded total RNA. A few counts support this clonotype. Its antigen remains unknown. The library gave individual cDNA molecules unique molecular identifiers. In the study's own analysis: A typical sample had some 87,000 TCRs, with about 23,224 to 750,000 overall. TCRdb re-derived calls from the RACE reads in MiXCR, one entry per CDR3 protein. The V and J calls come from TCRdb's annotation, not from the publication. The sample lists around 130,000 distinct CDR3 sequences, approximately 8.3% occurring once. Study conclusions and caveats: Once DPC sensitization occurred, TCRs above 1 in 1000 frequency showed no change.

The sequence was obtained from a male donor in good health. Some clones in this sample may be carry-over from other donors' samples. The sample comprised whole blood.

The CDR3 loop is CASSLVSGLQETQYF. The CDR3 DNA is TGTGCCAGCAGCTTGGTCAGCGGGTTACAAGAGACCCAGTACTTC. V gene TRBV5-5 combines with J gene TRBJ2-5, with D tentatively TRBD2 (6 bases). V gave up 0 bases and J gave up 2 bases, with 11 bases separating them. CDR3 length equals 15 residues. Germline V CDR1 and CDR2: SGHKS, YYEKEE (reference sequence). The complete variable domain, with remaining parts taken from reference TRBV5-5 and TRBJ2-5, reads DAGVTQSPTHLIKTRGQQVTLRCSPISGHKSVSWYQQVLGQGPQFIFQYYEKEERGRGNFPDRFSARQFPNYSSELNVNALLLGDSALYLCASSLVSGLQETQYFGPGTRLLVL.